These 9 T cell receptor beta chains were all obtained from the same sample, sequenced in a study of blood T cell repertoires in COVID-19. Profiled with immunoSEQ multiplex PCR; TCRdb holds only in-frame clones, not every one. The table includes 51,000 or so clones, 80% to 90% detected once. The specimen sequenced was peripheral blood. Every receptor here comes from a man aged 80 or over with acute or convalescent COVID-19.

This clone has just a few counts. The chain employs TRBV2 and TRBJ2-4, with D tentatively TRBD2 (5 bases). Per the germline V gene, CDR1 is SNHLY and CDR2 is FYNNEI. The CDR3 has 13 amino acids. The V end was cut by 4 bases, the J end by 7 bases, with 11 bases between. The CDR3 sequence is CASSVTGGNIQYF. The CDR3 DNA sequence: TGTGCCAGCAGTGTGACGGGCGGGAACATTCAGTACTTC.

The gene calls are TRBV25-1 and TRBJ1-1, with D perhaps TRBD1 (5 bases). Germline CDR1 reads MGHDK; CDR2 reads SYGVNS. Trimming took 4 bases from V and 5 from J, leaving 11 bases between them. There are 13 residues in the CDR3. This CDR3 is CASSARGVTEAFF. CDR3 sequence (DNA): TGTGCCAGCAGTGCCCGGGGGGTTACTGAAGCTTTCTTT.

V and J are TRBV24-1 and TRBJ2-2; 12 nucleotides align to TRBD1. Trimming took 4 bases from V and 3 from J; bases not matched to a gene: 5. The CDR3 totals 17 residues. CDR1 is KGHDR and CDR2 is SFDVKD in the germline V gene. In nucleotides, the CDR3 is TGTGCCACCAGTGAGGGGGGACAGGGGGCCGACACCGGGGAGCTGTTTTTT. This sequence encodes CATSEGGQGADTGELFF.

The rearrangement joins TRBV2 to TRBJ2-1, with 9 bases matching TRBD2. Trimming at V came to 6 bases and at J to 1 base, leaving 7 bases not matched to a gene. CDR3 length equals 16 residues. Looked up from germline, CDR1 is SNHLY and CDR2 is FYNNEI. Here the CDR3 DNA reads TGTGCCAGCAGGAATAGCGGGGGACTATCCTACAATGAGCAGTTCTTC. Its protein is CASRNSGGLSYNEQFF.

This clone was found a few times. This chain links TRBV6-5 with TRBJ1-1; 8 nucleotides align to TRBD1. Trimming took 8 bases from V and 4 from J; bases not matched to a gene: 6. The CDR3 is 13 residues long. Germline CDR1 MNHEY, CDR2 SVGAGI. This chain's CDR3 is CASLVQGGTEAFF. For the CDR3, the DNA is TGTGCCAGCCTAGTACAGGGGGGCACTGAAGCTTTCTTT.

V is TRBV6-6 and J is TRBJ1-1, with D tentatively TRBD1 (5 bases). The CDR3 runs 18 residues. Per the germline V gene, CDR1 is MNHNY and CDR2 is SVGAGI (reference sequence). The V gene lost 5 bases and the J gene lost 0 bases, with 22 bases spanning the gap. The CDR3 reads CASSPDRLLGAMNTEAFF. CDR3 nucleotide sequence: TGTGCCAGCAGTCCAGACAGACTGCTAGGGGCTATGAACACTGAAGCTTTCTTT.

The rearrangement uses TRBV7-8 and TRBJ2-3; TRBD2 matches at 7 bases. Germline assignment: CDR1 SGHVS and CDR2 FQNEAQ. V lost 5 bases to trimming and J lost 6 bases; unmatched junction nucleotides: 8. CDR3 size: 14 residues. This CDR3 reads CASSGTVGGDTQYF. Written as DNA, the CDR3 is TGTGCCAGCAGCGGGACCGTGGGAGGGGATACGCAGTATTTT. The whole variable domain, remainder taken from reference TRBV7-8 and TRBJ2-3, is GAGVSQSPRYKVAKRGQDVALRCDPISGHVSLFWYQQALGQGPEFLTYFQNEAQLDKSGLPSDRFFAERPEGSVSTLKIQRTQQEDSAVYLCASSGTVGGDTQYFGPGTRLTVL.

This clone was counted only a few times. V and J are TRBV29-1 and TRBJ1-2, with 8 bases lining up with TRBD1. V dropped 7 bases and J dropped 6; count of bases not matched to a gene: 10. The CDR3 consists of 13 residues. CDR1 is SQVTM, CDR2 ANQGSEA, per germline. CDR3 in amino acids: CSAVGTGENGYTF. The CDR3 DNA follows: TGCAGCGCCGTTGGGACAGGAGAAAATGGCTACACCTTC.

J is TRBJ1-2 and V is TRBV2, with D possibly being TRBD1 (5 bases). The germline gives CDR1 SNHLY, CDR2 FYNNEI. V was clipped by 3 bases and J by 3 bases, with 8 bases between them. CDR3 length: 13 residues. The CDR3 region is CASSDQGDYGYTF. The DNA of the CDR3 is TGTGCCAGCAGTGATCAGGGCGACTATGGCTACACCTTC.